The 30 T cell receptor beta chains below all came from one sample that was sequenced in a study of shared clonotypes between healthy human individuals. Some clones are missing from TCRdb's copy, which holds only in-frame ones; the method was immunoSEQ multiplex PCR. The sample records around 2.5 million clones, under 95% being singletons. Sequenced: naive CD4+ T cells from PBMCs. This sample's subset: CD45RA+ positively selected. These receptors were collected from a man aged 18-30 years in good health. Some clones in this sample may be carry-over from other donors' samples.

The chain recombines TRBV4-1 with TRBJ1-2, with 7 bases lining up with TRBD1. CDR1 and CDR2 from the germline V gene are MGHRA and YSYEKL. The J segment lost 4 bases and the V segment lost 1 base, leaving 12 bases of the junction unmatched. There are 17 residues in the CDR3. The CDR3 region has the DNA TGCGCCAGCAGCCAAGGGGGTTCGGGGCAGGGGGTCTATGGCTACACCTTC. Protein: CASSQGGSGQGVYGYTF.

With regard to this clone: Other DNA sequences in the same sample also yield this CDR3. The J gene is TRBJ2-1, the V gene TRBV9, with TRBD2 matching over 13 bases. In germline, CDR1 is SGDLS, CDR2 YYNGEE. Trimming cost V 0 bases and J 7 bases; bases outside gene matches: 1. This CDR3 region has 15 residues. The CDR3 nucleotides read TGTGCCAGCAGCGTAGGACTAGCGGGAGGTAATGAGCAGTTCTTC. As protein: CASSVGLAGGNEQFF.

This chain uses TRBV5-1 with TRBJ2-1; D perhaps matches TRBD2 (6 bases). The CDR3 has 17 amino acids. The V and J ends lost 0 bases and 4 bases respectively, with 17 bases between them. CDR1 is SGHRS and CDR2 is YFSETQ in the germline V gene. CDR3 amino acids: CASSLGLGTSPYNEQFF. DNA for the CDR3: TGCGCCAGCAGCTTGGGCCTTGGCACTAGCCCTTACAATGAGCAGTTCTTC.

The J gene is TRBJ1-2, the V gene TRBV2, with no clear D. This CDR3 has 12 residues. The V gene lost 2 bases and the J gene lost 3 bases, with 4 bases spanning the gap. Germline V gene lookup returns CDR1 SNHLY and CDR2 FYNNEI. CDR3 coding DNA: TGTGCCAGCAGTGAAAGGTACTATGGCTACACCTTC. Encoded protein: CASSERYYGYTF.

V gene TRBV9 combines with J gene TRBJ1-4, with D possibly TRBD1 on 6 matching bases. There are 13 residues in the CDR3. The germline V and J ends were trimmed by 4 bases and 11 bases, with 15 bases remaining between them. Germline loops: CDR1 SGDLS, CDR2 YYNGEE. The DNA of the CDR3 is TGTGCCAGCAGCCCGATAGGGGGTGGCAAACTGTTTTTT. This gives the protein CASSPIGGGKLFF.

V usage is TRBV28 and J usage is TRBJ1-5; the match to TRBD1 covers 7 bases. The CDR3 length is 14 residues. With 6 bases clipped from V and 5 bases from J, the junction kept 7 bases outside the gene matches. CDR1 is MDHEN and CDR2 is SYDVKM in the germline V gene. The DNA of the CDR3 is TGTGCCAGCAGGCCCGGACAGGCTCATCAGCCCCAGCATTTT. It encodes CASRPGQAHQPQHF.

The genes are TRBV5-4 and TRBJ1-1, with D uncertain. Germline V gene data show CDR1 as SGHNT and CDR2 as YYREEE (reference sequence). V lost 0 bases, J lost 6 bases, and 9 bases lay in between. The CDR3 totals 13 residues. CDR3 sequence reads: CASSLAPVPEAFF. The CDR3, as DNA: TGTGCCAGCAGCTTGGCCCCGGTCCCTGAAGCTTTCTTT.

The chain couples TRBV6-5 to TRBJ2-3; D remains ambiguous. Trimming removed 0 bases at V and 4 bases at J, with 8 bases between. Germline lookup yields CDR1 MNHEY and CDR2 SVGAGI. There are 14 residues in the CDR3. CDR3 sequence: CASSYSITADTQYF. The CDR3 nucleotides read TGTGCCAGCAGTTACTCGATTACGGCAGATACGCAGTATTTT.

The count of this clone is one. J is TRBJ1-6 and V is TRBV5-4; D gene ambiguous. This CDR3 contains 15 residues. Deletions cut 0 bases from V and 10 bases from J, with 14 bases between. Germline lookup yields CDR1 SGHNT and CDR2 YYREEE (reference sequence). The CDR3 DNA reads as TGTGCCAGCAGCTTGGTAACGGGATTCGTATCACCCCTCCACTTT. It codes for CASSLVTGFVSPLHF.

This chain connects TRBV11-3 to TRBJ2-7, with D maybe TRBD2 (5 bases). The V end was cut by 0 bases, the J end by 3 bases, with 12 bases between. The CDR3 is made up of 15 amino acids. Germline V lookup: CDR1 SGHNT, CDR2 YENEEA. The CDR3 DNA sequence: TGTGCCAGCAGCTTAGATTTCAGCGGAAACTACGAGCAGTACTTC. Its translation is CASSLDFSGNYEQYF.

The rearrangement uses TRBV20-1 and TRBJ2-5; D not resolved. CDR3 length equals 11 residues. The V gene's germline CDR1 is DFQATT and CDR2 SNEGSKA (reference sequence). The CDR3 here is CGSFLQETQYF. The CDR3 DNA is TGCGGAAGTTTTCTTCAAGAGACCCAGTACTTC.

The chain combines TRBV5-4 with TRBJ2-3; 7 positions agree with TRBD1. Germline V gives CDR1 SGHNT, CDR2 YYREEE (reference sequence). After removal of 2 bases from V and 2 bases from J, the junction contained 5 bases not matched to a gene. The CDR3 has 15 residues. The CDR3 protein is CASSLQGFTTDTQYF. The CDR3 coding sequence is TGTGCCAGCAGCTTACAGGGGTTTACCACAGATACGCAGTATTTT.

To note about this clone: Other DNA sequences in this specimen translate into the identical CDR3. This chain joins TRBV28 and TRBJ1-2; D is undetermined. The germline V gene has CDR1 MDHEN and CDR2 SYDVKM. The CDR3 sequence is 13 residues long. V was trimmed by 4 bases and J by 5 bases, leaving 11 bases between them. CDR3 DNA sequence: TGTGCCAGCAGTTCTCCCCGTGGGTATGGCTACACCTTC. Translation gives CASSSPRGYGYTF.

The V gene is TRBV19, the J gene TRBJ2-5; 7 bases agree with TRBD2. Germline-derived CDR1 and CDR2 are LNHDA and SQIVND (reference sequence). After removal of 8 bases from V and 4 bases from J, the junction contained 4 bases not matched to a gene. The CDR3 totals 12 residues. This CDR3 is CASGRGGETQYF. The CDR3 DNA reads TGTGCCAGTGGGAGGGGAGGAGAGACCCAGTACTTC.

The chain carries TRBV9 and TRBJ2-5; the D is unclear. The CDR3 totals 13 residues. V dropped 0 bases and J dropped 0 bases, with 3 bases sitting between them. Germline V gives CDR1 SGDLS, CDR2 YYNGEE. Written as DNA, the CDR3 is TGTGCCAGCAGCGTAGCCCACCAAGAGACCCAGTACTTC. Translation gives CASSVAHQETQYF.

CDR3 nucleotides: TGTGCCAGCAGCCACCCGAGATTATCGAGGAAGGGAAATGAGCAGTTCTTC. Residues: CASSHPRLSRKGNEQFF. The V gene is TRBV28, the J gene TRBJ2-1, with D unclear. CDR3 size: 17 residues. Germline-derived CDR1 and CDR2 are MDHEN and SYDVKM. Trimming left V 6 bases short and J 7 bases short, with 25 bases between.

Details on this clone: Other DNA sequences of this sample code for an identical CDR3. This chain links TRBV9 with TRBJ2-7, with 8 bases matching TRBD1. The junction had 5 bases not matched to a gene; V was cut back by 5 bases and J by 4 bases. CDR3 size: 13 residues. In germline, CDR1 is SGDLS, CDR2 YYNGEE. In nucleotides, the CDR3 is TGTGCCAGCAGTGTTCGACAGGGGTACGAGCAGTACTTC. It translates to CASSVRQGYEQYF.

The rearrangement joins TRBV4-1 to TRBJ2-7; 9 bases map to TRBD2. The length of the CDR3 is 16 residues. V lost 1 base, J lost 2 bases, and 6 bases stayed unmatched. Germline assignment: CDR1 MGHRA and CDR2 YSYEKL. Here the CDR3 DNA reads TGCGCCAGCAGCCAAGGGGGCGGGAGGGGGACCTACGAGCAGTACTTC. Translated: CASSQGGGRGTYEQYF.

The gene calls are TRBV18 and TRBJ1-5; 8 nucleotides agree with TRBD1. The germline CDR1 and CDR2 sequences are KGHSH and LQKENI. This CDR3 comprises 14 residues. After removal of 8 bases from V and 6 bases from J, the junction contained 9 bases not matched to a gene. CDR3 coding DNA: TGTGCCAGCCCGCCGGACAGGGAAATTCAGCCCCAGCATTTT. Translated: CASPPDREIQPQHF.

This rearrangement joins TRBV28 to TRBJ1-1, with TRBD1 matching 10 bases. After removal of 8 bases from V and 7 bases from J, the junction contained 10 bases not matched to a gene. The CDR3 consists of 14 residues. Germline lookup yields CDR1 MDHEN and CDR2 SYDVKM. CDR3: CASYRPGQGLEAFF. CDR3 coding DNA: TGTGCCAGCTATCGACCGGGACAGGGGCTTGAAGCTTTCTTT.

This clone was observed a few times. The chain carries TRBV5-1 and TRBJ1-1, with 7 bases that match TRBD1. CDR3 length: 13 residues. J was trimmed by 7 bases and V by 4 bases; bases with no gene match: 7. From germline, CDR1 is SGHRS and CDR2 YFSETQ. This chain's CDR3 is CASSPGTVGEAFF. CDR3 sequence (DNA): TGCGCCAGCAGCCCCGGGACAGTCGGTGAAGCTTTCTTT.

The V and J genes are TRBV7-2 and TRBJ1-1, with 8 bases identical to TRBD1. This CDR3 comprises 15 residues. Germline V gene lookup returns CDR1 SGHTA and CDR2 FQGNSA. Trimming removed 4 bases from V and 7 bases from J; junction bases left unmatched: 11. CDR3 sequence (DNA): TGTGCCAGCAGCTCGACGCAGGGGGCGCAGGATGAAGCTTTCTTT. The encoded protein is CASSSTQGAQDEAFF. The full variable domain, rest sourced from reference TRBV7-2 and TRBJ1-1, is GAGVSQSPSNKVTEKGKDVELRCDPISGHTALYWYRQSLGQGLEFLIYFQGNSAPDKSGLPSDRFSAERTGGSVSTLTIQRTQQEDSAVYLCASSSTQGAQDEAFFGQGTRLTVV.

This rearrangement joins TRBV12-5 to TRBJ1-3; D is undetermined. The length of the CDR3 is 15 residues. Per germline, CDR1 LGHNT and CDR2 FRNRAP. Trimming shortened V by 2 bases and J by 0 bases, and 8 bases separated the two germline ends. This chain's CDR3 is CASGLLGGSGNTIYF. The CDR3 DNA is TGTGCTAGTGGTTTGTTGGGAGGCTCTGGAAACACCATATATTTT.

CDR3: CASRPLRDSGSYEQYF. DNA of the CDR3: TGTGCCAGCAGGCCCCTCAGGGATAGCGGGAGTTACGAGCAGTACTTC. The chain links TRBV28 to TRBJ2-7; 9 positions agree with TRBD2. Germline CDR1 and CDR2: MDHEN and SYDVKM. Unmatched junction bases numbered 13, after V lost 6 bases and J lost 4 bases. The CDR3 consists of 16 residues.

The chain links TRBV2 to TRBJ2-2; a weak D match, TRBD1 (5 bases). Trimming left V 8 bases short and J 0 bases short, with 10 bases between. CDR1 and CDR2 from the germline V gene are SNHLY and FYNNEI. The CDR3 sequence is 14 residues long. CDR3 protein: CASGTGPNTGELFF. The CDR3 DNA reads as TGTGCCAGCGGAACAGGCCCGAACACCGGGGAGCTGTTTTTT.

V usage is TRBV6-5 and J usage is TRBJ1-2, with 7 bases aligning to TRBD1. J lost 4 bases, V lost 6 bases, and 5 bases had no gene match. The CDR3 is 13 amino acids. The germline V gene encodes CDR1 MNHEY and CDR2 SVGAGI. The CDR3 region has the DNA TGTGCCAGCAGGGGACAGACCATCTATGGCTACACCTTC. Amino acid sequence: CASRGQTIYGYTF.

The V call is TRBV14, the J call TRBJ1-2; D is undetermined. V was shortened by 0 bases and J by 3 bases, with 11 bases between the two germline ends. Germline values: CDR1 SGHDN, CDR2 FVKESK. This CDR3 is built from 15 residues. For the CDR3, the DNA is TGTGCCAGCAGCCAAGATGTGGGGTGGGACTATGGCTACACCTTC. This encodes CASSQDVGWDYGYTF. Using reference TRBV14 and TRBJ1-2 for the parts outside the CDR3, the full variable domain is EAGVTQFPSHSVIEKGQTVTLRCDPISGHDNLYWYRRVMGKEIKFLLHFVKESKQDESGMPNNRFLAERTGGTYSTLKVQPAELEDSGVYFCASSQDVGWDYGYTFGSGTRLTVV.

This chain links TRBV5-1 with TRBJ1-2; D gene unclear. This CDR3 is 13 amino acids long. Germline lookup yields CDR1 SGHRS and CDR2 YFSETQ. Trimming cost V 2 bases and J 6 bases, with 11 bases left between them. The CDR3 nucleotides read TGCGCCAGCAGCTTTGAGGGCACGAATGGCTACACCTTC. This gives the protein CASSFEGTNGYTF.

The chain combines TRBV7-2 with TRBJ2-7, with a possible D match to TRBD2 (5 bases). Germline CDR1 reads SGHTA; CDR2 reads FQGNSA. The length of the CDR3 is 14 residues. V shed 5 bases and J shed 6 bases, with 17 bases lying between them. The CDR3 DNA is TGTGCCAGCAGCCCGCAATACTACGAGGGCGAGCAGTACTTC. It yields the protein CASSPQYYEGEQYF.

This chain joins TRBV11-2 and TRBJ1-3, with unresolved D. V was shortened by 0 bases and J by 0 bases, with 9 bases between the two germline ends. This CDR3 comprises 16 residues. The germline gives CDR1 SGHAT, CDR2 FQNNGV. CDR3 DNA sequence: TGTGCCAGCAGCTTAGAAATCAGACCCTCTGGAAACACCATATATTTT. It encodes CASSLEIRPSGNTIYF.